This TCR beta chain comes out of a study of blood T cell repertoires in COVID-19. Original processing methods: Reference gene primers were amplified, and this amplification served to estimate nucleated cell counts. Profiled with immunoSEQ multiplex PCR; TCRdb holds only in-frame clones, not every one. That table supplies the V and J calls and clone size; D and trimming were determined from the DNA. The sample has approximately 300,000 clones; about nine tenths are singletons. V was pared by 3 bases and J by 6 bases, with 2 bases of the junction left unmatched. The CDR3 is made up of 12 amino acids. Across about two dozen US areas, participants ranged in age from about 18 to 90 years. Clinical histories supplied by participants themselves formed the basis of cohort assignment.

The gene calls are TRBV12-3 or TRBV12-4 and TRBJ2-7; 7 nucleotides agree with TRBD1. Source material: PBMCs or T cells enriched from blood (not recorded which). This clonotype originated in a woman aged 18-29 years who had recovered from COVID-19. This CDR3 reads CASSLTGSEQYF. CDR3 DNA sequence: TGTGCCAGCAGTTTGACAGGGAGCGAGCAGTACTTC.